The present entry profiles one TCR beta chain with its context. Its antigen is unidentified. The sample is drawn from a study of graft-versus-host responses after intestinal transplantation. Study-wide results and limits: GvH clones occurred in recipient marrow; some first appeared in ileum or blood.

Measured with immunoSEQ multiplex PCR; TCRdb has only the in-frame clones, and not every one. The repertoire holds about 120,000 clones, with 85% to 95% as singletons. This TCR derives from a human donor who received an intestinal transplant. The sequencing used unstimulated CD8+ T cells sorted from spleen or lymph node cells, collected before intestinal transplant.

DNA for the CDR3: TGTGCCAGCAGTTACACAGCAGGTGCGGGGAAGACCCAGTACTTC. Protein product: CASSYTAGAGKTQYF. This chain uses TRBV6-5 with TRBJ2-5, with D perhaps matching TRBD2 (6 bases). This CDR3 contains 15 residues. V lost 2 bases and J 6 bases, leaving 16 bases between the germline ends. Germline V gene lookup returns CDR1 MNHEY and CDR2 SVGAGI.